The present TCR beta chain was sequenced within a study of cytomegalovirus exposure and HLA in healthy donors. Overall study results and limits: In the roughly 130 validation repertoires, a later analysis found that first-cohort TCR clusters tended to co-occur.

Germline V gives CDR1 MNHEY, CDR2 SMNVEV (reference sequence). This CDR3 is 18 amino acids long. V was clipped by 5 bases and J by 7 bases; unmatched bases: 17. The assay was immunoSEQ multiplex PCR, and TCRdb's table has in-frame clones only and misses some. The sample has 55,000 to 70,000 clones, 80% to 95% seen once. Turning to this clone: What it binds is unknown.

Sequencing was done on a sample of PBMCs. The sequence came from a man aged 18 to 35 in good health and CMV-seropositive. The chain couples TRBV27 to TRBJ2-2; TRBD2 agrees at 9 bases. The CDR3 DNA sequence: TGTGCCAGCAGTATACCAAGTACGGGACTAGCCGGCGTCGGGGAGCTGTTTTTT. Protein sequence: CASSIPSTGLAGVGELFF.